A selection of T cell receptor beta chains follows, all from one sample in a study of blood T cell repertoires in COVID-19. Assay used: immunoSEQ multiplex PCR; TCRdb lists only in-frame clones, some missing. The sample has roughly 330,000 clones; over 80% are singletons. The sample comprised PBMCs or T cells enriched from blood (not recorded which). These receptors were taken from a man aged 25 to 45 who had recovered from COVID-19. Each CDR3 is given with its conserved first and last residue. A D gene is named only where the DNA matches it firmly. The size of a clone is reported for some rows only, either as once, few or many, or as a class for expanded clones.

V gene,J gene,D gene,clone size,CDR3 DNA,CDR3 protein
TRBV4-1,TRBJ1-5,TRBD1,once,TGCGCCAGCAGCCAAGGGACAGGGAATCAGCCCCAGCATTTT,CASSQGTGNQPQHF
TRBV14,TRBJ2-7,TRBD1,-,TGTGCCAGCAGCCAGGGACAGGGCTCCTACGAGCAGTACTTC,CASSQGQGSYEQYF
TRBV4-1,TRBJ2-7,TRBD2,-,TGCGCCAGCAGCCAAGGAGCGGCGGGGGGCACGAGCTCCTACGAGCAGTACTTC,CASSQGAAGGTSSYEQYF
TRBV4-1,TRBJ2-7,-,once,TGCGCCAGCAGCCAACAAATTACGGGCTCCTACGAGCAGTACTTC,CASSQQITGSYEQYF
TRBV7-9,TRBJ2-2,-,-,TGTGCCGGAACGGGGGTCACCGGGGAGCTGTTTTTT,CAGTGVTGELFF
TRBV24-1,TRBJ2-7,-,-,TGTGCCACCAGCGCGGGTAAAGGAGTTCGCTACGAGCAGTACTTC,CATSAGKGVRYEQYF
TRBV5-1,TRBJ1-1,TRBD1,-,TGCGCCAGCAGCTTGTTGGGACAGGGGGATACTGAAGCTTTCTTT,CASSLLGQGDTEAFF
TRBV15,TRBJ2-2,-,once,TGTGCCACCAGCAGAGGGTGGGGACTGAACACCGGGGAGCTGTTTTTT,CATSRGWGLNTGELFF
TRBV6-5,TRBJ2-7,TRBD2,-,TGTGCCAGCAGACCTGGACTAGCGGGGGTCGGGGAGCAGTACTTC,CASRPGLAGVGEQYF
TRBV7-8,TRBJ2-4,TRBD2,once,TGTGCCAGCAGCCGCTTGGCTAGCGGGGGCATTCCCGAGTACTTC,CASSRLASGGIPEYF
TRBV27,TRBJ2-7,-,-,TGTGCCAGCAGTTTAAACAACGTTCCAACCTACGAGCAGTACTTC,CASSLNNVPTYEQYF
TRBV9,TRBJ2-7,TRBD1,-,TGTGCCAGCAGCCCCGGGACAGGGGGCGCGTGGGGCGAGCAGTACTTC,CASSPGTGGAWGEQYF
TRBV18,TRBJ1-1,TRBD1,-,TGTGCCAGCTCACCACGGACAGGGGGGACCAGCACTGAAGCTTTCTTT,CASSPRTGGTSTEAFF
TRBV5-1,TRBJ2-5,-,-,TGCGCCAGCAGCCCGAGGACAGCGAGTGAGACCCAGTACTTC,CASSPRTASETQYF
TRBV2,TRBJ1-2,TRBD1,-,TGTGCTTCAGCAGTGGACAGGACCCTCTATGGCTACACCTTC,CASAVDRTLYGYTF
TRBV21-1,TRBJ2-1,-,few,TGTGCCAGCAGCAAAGAGGGGGAAACTAGTGACTCCTACAATGAGCAGTTCTTC,CASSKEGETSDSYNEQFF
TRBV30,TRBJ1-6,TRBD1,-,TGTGCCTGGAGTCTCGCTACAGGGGGCGCGAATTCACCCCTCCACTTT,CAWSLATGGANSPLHF
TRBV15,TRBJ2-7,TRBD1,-,TGTGCCACCACTGCGGACAGGGGGCCACCAAGCTCCTACGAGCAGTACTTC,CATTADRGPPSSYEQYF
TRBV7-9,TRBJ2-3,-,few,TGTGCCAGCAGCTTAGTTCGGTCTTCGGGGACAGATACGCAGTATTTT,CASSLVRSSGTDTQYF
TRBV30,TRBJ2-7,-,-,TGTGCCTGGAGTACCCAGGGCAGCGTCACCTCCTACGAGCAGTACTTC,CAWSTQGSVTSYEQYF
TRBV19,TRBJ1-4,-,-,TGTGCCAGTAGCCCATACCGGTCCGATGAAAAACTGTTTTTT,CASSPYRSDEKLFF
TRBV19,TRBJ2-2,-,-,TGTGCCAGTGACTCCGGACAGAAGAACACCGGGGAGCTGTTTTTT,CASDSGQKNTGELFF
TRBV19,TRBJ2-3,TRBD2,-,TGTGCCAGTAGACCCCTAGCGGGGGGAGCCACAGATACGCAGTATTTT,CASRPLAGGATDTQYF
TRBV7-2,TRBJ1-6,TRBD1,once,TGTGCCAGCAGCGAGAGACAGGGTAATTCACCCCTCCACTTT,CASSERQGNSPLHF
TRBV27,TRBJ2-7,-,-,TGTGCCAGCAGTCAAAACTCCTACGAGCAGTACTTC,CASSQNSYEQYF
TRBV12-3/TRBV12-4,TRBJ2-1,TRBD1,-,TGTGCCAGCAGGGAACAGGGGGAGCAGTTCTTC,CASREQGEQFF
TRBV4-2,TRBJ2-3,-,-,TGTGCCAGCAGCCAAGGGGAGGGCACAGATACGCAGTATTTT,CASSQGEGTDTQYF
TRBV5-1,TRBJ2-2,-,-,TGCGCCAGCAGCCCCCCGGGCCAGGGTTCAACCGGGGAGCTGTTTTTT,CASSPPGQGSTGELFF
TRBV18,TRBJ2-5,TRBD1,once,TGTGCCAGCTCCCCGGGACAGGAAGAGACCCAGTACTTC,CASSPGQEETQYF
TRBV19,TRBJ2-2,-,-,TGTGCCAGTAGTACCCAGTGGGGGGACGTGGCGAACACCGGGGAGCTGTTTTTT,CASSTQWGDVANTGELFF
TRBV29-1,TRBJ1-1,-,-,TGCAGCGTTGAAGGAGACTCGAACACTGAAGCTTTCTTT,CSVEGDSNTEAFF
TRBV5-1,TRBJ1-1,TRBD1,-,TGCGCCAGCAGGGGCCCGGGACAGGGGGGAGCTTTCTTT,CASRGPGQGGAFF
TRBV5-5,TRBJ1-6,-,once,TGTGCCAGCAGCTTGGACCAGGCAAATAATTCACCCCTCCACTTT,CASSLDQANNSPLHF
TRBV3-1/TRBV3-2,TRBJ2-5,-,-,TGTGCCAGCAGCCAAAATGAGGGCTCACTTGGGGAGACCCAGTACTTC,CASSQNEGSLGETQYF
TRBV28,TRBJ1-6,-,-,TGTGCCTCAGCCTCGGGGGGATCGTCACCCCTCCACTTT,CASASGGSSPLHF
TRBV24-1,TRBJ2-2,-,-,TGTGCCACCAGTGATCCGTACACCGGGGAGCTGTTTTTT,CATSDPYTGELFF
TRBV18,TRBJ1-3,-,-,TGTGCCAGCTCACCAACGATTGGACTCTCTGGAAACACCATATATTTT,CASSPTIGLSGNTIYF
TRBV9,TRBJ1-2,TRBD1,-,TGTGCCAGCAGCAAAGGGACAGGGGGTAACTATGGCTACACCTTC,CASSKGTGGNYGYTF
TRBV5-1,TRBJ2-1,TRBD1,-,TGCGCCAGTGGGAGGACAGGGGCCTACAATGAGCAGTTCTTC,CASGRTGAYNEQFF
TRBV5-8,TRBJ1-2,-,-,TGTGCCAGCAGCTTGGGGGGCGCCATTTCTGGCTACACCTTC,CASSLGGAISGYTF
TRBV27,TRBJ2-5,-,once,TGTGCCAGCAGTTTGGAGGGACCGCAAGAGACCCAGTACTTC,CASSLEGPQETQYF
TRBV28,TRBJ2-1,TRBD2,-,TGTGCCAGCAGTTCCTCCGTGCTAGCGGGGGGAGATGAGCAGTTCTTC,CASSSSVLAGGDEQFF
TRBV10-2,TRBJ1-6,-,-,TGCGCCAGCAGTGGACAGGCCAATTCACCCCTCCACTTT,CASSGQANSPLHF
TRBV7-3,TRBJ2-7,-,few,TGTGCCAGCAGCTTAGAGGGTAGAGGGCCCTACGAGCAGTACTTC,CASSLEGRGPYEQYF
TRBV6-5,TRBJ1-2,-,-,TGTGCCAGCAGTTACCAGGGAATCTATGGCTACACCTTC,CASSYQGIYGYTF
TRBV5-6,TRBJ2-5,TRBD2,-,TGTGCCAGCAGCCCCCGGGGGGGACTAGCGGGGGCCCAAGAGACCCAGTACTTC,CASSPRGGLAGAQETQYF
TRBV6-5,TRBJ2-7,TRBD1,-,TGTGCCAGCGATGTATTAGGGACAGGGAACTACGAGCAGTACTTC,CASDVLGTGNYEQYF
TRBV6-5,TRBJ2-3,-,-,TGTGCCAGCAGTTACGTGGAGACAGATACGCAGTATTTT,CASSYVETDTQYF